The 13 T cell receptor beta chains presented below share a single source sample, sequenced in a study of blood T cell repertoires in COVID-19. Sequencing was performed with immunoSEQ multiplex PCR; in TCRdb, only in-frame clones are kept and a portion is missing. The table has some 100,000 clones, 70% to 80% seen once. Sequencing used peripheral blood. All receptors come from a man aged 45-65 years with acute or convalescent COVID-19.

The V call is TRBV27, the J call TRBJ1-6; D gene ambiguous. The germline V gene has CDR1 MNHEY and CDR2 SMNVEV (reference sequence). This CDR3 contains 15 residues. V was shortened by 6 bases and J by 3 bases, with 12 bases between the two germline ends. Written as DNA, the CDR3 is TGTGCCAGCAGCCTAAGTCGAAGCTATAATTCACCCCTCCACTTT. It encodes CASSLSRSYNSPLHF.

The CDR3 DNA follows: TGCGCCAGCAGCCACGACAGGCCAAGCAAGATGAACACTGAAGCTTTCTTT. It codes for CASSHDRPSKMNTEAFF. This chain connects TRBV4-1 to TRBJ1-1, with D perhaps matching TRBD1 (6 bases). The germline V gene has CDR1 MGHRA and CDR2 YSYEKL. V lost 3 bases and J lost 0, with 17 bases in between. This CDR3 is built from 17 residues.

This chain uses TRBV19 with TRBJ1-5; TRBD1 might be the D (6 bases). Germline V gene sequence: CDR1 LNHDA, CDR2 SQIVND (reference sequence). The CDR3 extends over 14 amino acids. V lost 7 bases to trimming and J lost 2 bases, with 12 bases between them. The DNA for the CDR3 is TGTGCCAGTAACTTACAGGGTGGCAATCAGCCCCAGCATTTT. Protein: CASNLQGGNQPQHF.

This rearrangement joins TRBV27 to TRBJ2-3; a weak D match, TRBD2 (6 bases). V gave up 6 bases and J gave up 0 bases, with 13 bases separating them. The CDR3 consists of 15 residues. CDR1 is MNHEY, CDR2 SMNVEV, per germline (reference sequence). This chain's CDR3 is CASRIAGYSTDTQYF. The DNA of the CDR3 is TGTGCCAGCAGAATTGCGGGGTATAGCACAGATACGCAGTATTTT.

This chain joins TRBV30 and TRBJ1-1, with a weak D call TRBD1 (6 bases). Germline V gene data show CDR1 as GTSNPN and CDR2 as SVGIG (reference sequence). Trimming pared 3 bases from V and 4 bases from J, leaving 15 bases between. The CDR3 loop spans 14 amino acids. CDR3 sequence (DNA): TGTGCCTGGAGGGTGGGGGCAAGGGGCACTGAAGCTTTCTTT. It encodes CAWRVGARGTEAFF.

The rearrangement uses TRBV28 and TRBJ2-7, with 12 bases that match TRBD2. With V trimmed by 4 bases and J by 5 bases, 6 bases remained unmatched. The CDR3 length is 15 residues. CDR1 and CDR2 from the germline V gene are MDHEN and SYDVKM. The DNA of the CDR3 is TGTGCCAGCAGTTCCTGGACTAGCGGGGTAGACGAGCAGTACTTC. This encodes CASSSWTSGVDEQYF. Drawing the rest from reference TRBV28 and TRBJ2-7, the complete variable domain is DVKVTQSSRYLVKRTGEKVFLECVQDMDHENMFWYRQDPGLGLRLIYFSYDVKMKEKGDIPEGYSVSREKKERFSLILESASTNQTSMYLCASSSWTSGVDEQYFGPGTRLTVT.

The chain uses TRBV12-3 or TRBV12-4 and TRBJ1-2; possible D gene TRBD1, 6 bases. The CDR3 has 12 residues. The V end was cut by 6 bases, the J end by 4 bases, with 9 bases between. CDR3 protein: CASSKQGYGYTF. The CDR3 DNA reads TGTGCCAGCAGCAAACAGGGCTATGGCTACACCTTC.

The gene calls are TRBV29-1 and TRBJ2-7; D unresolved. The CDR3 spans 12 residues. The V gene's germline CDR1 is SQVTM and CDR2 ANQGSEA. V lost 4 bases and J lost 1, with 8 bases in between. This chain's CDR3 is CSVVLDSYEQYF. For the CDR3, the DNA is TGCAGCGTTGTGTTAGATTCCTACGAGCAGTACTTC.

With respect to this clone: The junction departs from the called germline gene at one end, perhaps through a read error. The chain's CDR3 is CASTLDRGRDTQYF. CDR3 nucleotides: TGTGCCAGCACCTTAGACAGGGGGCGAGATACGCAGTATTTT. The chain couples TRBV7-8 to TRBJ2-3, with 10 bases aligning to TRBD1. The CDR3 sequence is 14 residues long. Germline assignment: CDR1 SGHVS and CDR2 FQNEAQ.

CDR3 residues: CASSLGQLYNEQFF. Written as DNA, the CDR3 is TGTGCCAGCAGCCTGGGACAGCTCTACAATGAGCAGTTCTTC. This chain links TRBV7-9 with TRBJ2-1, with TRBD1 matching over 7 bases. Unmatched junction bases numbered 4, after V lost 5 bases and J lost 3 bases. CDR1 is SEHNR, CDR2 FQNEAQ, per germline (reference sequence). CDR3 length: 14 amino acids.

V usage is TRBV29-1 and J usage is TRBJ2-1, with D possibly matching TRBD1 (6 bases). V lost 7 bases and J lost 6, with 13 bases in between. The CDR3 length is 12 residues. Germline loops: CDR1 SQVTM, CDR2 ANQGSEA. The CDR3 spells CSAGTTTNEQFF. In DNA form, the CDR3 reads TGCAGCGCCGGGACAACTACCAATGAGCAGTTCTTC.

This clone was found once. V usage is TRBV11-3 and J usage is TRBJ1-1, with D perhaps TRBD1 (6 bases). Germline V gene sequence: CDR1 SGHNT, CDR2 YENEEA. V lost 5 bases and J 7 bases, leaving 11 bases between the germline ends. This CDR3 is built from 12 residues. The CDR3, as DNA: TGTGCCAGCAGCACACAGGGCGATGAAGCTTTCTTT. Translating gives CASSTQGDEAFF.

V gene TRBV19 combines with J gene TRBJ2-2; 13 bases agree with TRBD2. This CDR3 contains 23 residues. The V and J ends lost 7 bases and 6 bases, in that order; junction bases with no gene match: 29. The germline gives CDR1 LNHDA, CDR2 SQIVND (reference sequence). For the CDR3, the DNA is TGTGCCAGTACCTATTCGGACAGAACTGGGACTAGCGGGAAAGAGGGCTACGCCGGGGAGCTGTTTTTT. This gives the protein CASTYSDRTGTSGKEGYAGELFF. Combining the CDR3 with reference TRBV19 and TRBJ2-2 gives the whole variable domain DGGITQSPKYLFRKEGQNVTLSCEQNLNHDAMYWYRQDPGQGLRLIYYSQIVNDFQKGDIAEGYSVSREKKESFPLTVTSAQKNPTAFYLCASTYSDRTGTSGKEGYAGELFFGEGSRLTVL.